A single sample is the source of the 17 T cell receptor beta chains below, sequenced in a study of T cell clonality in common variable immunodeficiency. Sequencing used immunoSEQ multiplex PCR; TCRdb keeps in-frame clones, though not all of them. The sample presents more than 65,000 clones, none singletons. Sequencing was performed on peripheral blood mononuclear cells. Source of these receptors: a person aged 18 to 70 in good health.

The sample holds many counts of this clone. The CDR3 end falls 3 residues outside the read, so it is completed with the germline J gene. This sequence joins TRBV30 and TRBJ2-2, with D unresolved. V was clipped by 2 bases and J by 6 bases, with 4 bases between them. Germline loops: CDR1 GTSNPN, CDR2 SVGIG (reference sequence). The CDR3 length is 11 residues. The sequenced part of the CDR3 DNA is TGTGCCTGGAGTAGGCCCGGGGAG. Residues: CAWSRPGE. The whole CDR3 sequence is CAWSRPGELFF.

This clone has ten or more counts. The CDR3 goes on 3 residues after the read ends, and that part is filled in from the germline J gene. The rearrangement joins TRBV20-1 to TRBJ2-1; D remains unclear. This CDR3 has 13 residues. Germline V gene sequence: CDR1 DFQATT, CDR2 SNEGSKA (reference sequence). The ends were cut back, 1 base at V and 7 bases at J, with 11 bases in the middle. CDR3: CSARVATQNEQFF. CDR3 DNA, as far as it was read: TGCAGTGCTAGAGTGGCGACTCAGAATGAG.

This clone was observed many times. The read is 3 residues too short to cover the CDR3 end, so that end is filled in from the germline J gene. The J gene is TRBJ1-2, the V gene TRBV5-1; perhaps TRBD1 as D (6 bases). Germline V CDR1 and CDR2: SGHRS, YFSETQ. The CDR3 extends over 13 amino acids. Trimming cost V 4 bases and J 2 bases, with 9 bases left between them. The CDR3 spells CASSATGNYGYTF. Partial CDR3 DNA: TGCGCCAGCAGCGCCACAGGGAACTATGGC.

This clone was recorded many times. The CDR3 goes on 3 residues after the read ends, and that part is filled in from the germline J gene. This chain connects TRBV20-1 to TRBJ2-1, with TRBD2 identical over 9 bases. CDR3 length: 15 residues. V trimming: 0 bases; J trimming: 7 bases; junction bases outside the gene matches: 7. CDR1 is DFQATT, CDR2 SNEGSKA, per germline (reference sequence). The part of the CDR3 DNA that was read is TGCAGTGCTAGAGACGGGACTAGCCCCCGAAATGAG. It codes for CSARDGTSPRNE. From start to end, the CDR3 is CSARDGTSPRNEQFF.

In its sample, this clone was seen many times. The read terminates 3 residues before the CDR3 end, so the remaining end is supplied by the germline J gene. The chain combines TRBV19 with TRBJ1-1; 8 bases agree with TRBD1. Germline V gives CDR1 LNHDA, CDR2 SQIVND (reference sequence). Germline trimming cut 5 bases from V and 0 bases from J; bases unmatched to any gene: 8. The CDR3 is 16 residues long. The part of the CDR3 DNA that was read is TGTGCCAGTAGTGGTGGACAGGGAAAGATGAACACTGAA. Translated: CASSGGQGKMNTE. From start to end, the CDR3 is CASSGGQGKMNTEAFF.

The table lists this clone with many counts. CDR3 amino acids: CASSSPSVREGRYEQYF. The covered CDR3 bases are TGTGCCAGCAGTTCCCCGTCGGTGCGGGAGGGCAGATACGAG. V and J are TRBV6-2 or TRBV6-3 and TRBJ2-7; 9 bases map to TRBD2. Read data end 3 residues before the CDR3 end; the end is taken from the germline J gene. V was clipped by 4 bases and J by 4 bases; unmatched bases: 14. Germline CDR1 and CDR2: MNHEY and SVGEGT. This CDR3 spans 17 amino acids.

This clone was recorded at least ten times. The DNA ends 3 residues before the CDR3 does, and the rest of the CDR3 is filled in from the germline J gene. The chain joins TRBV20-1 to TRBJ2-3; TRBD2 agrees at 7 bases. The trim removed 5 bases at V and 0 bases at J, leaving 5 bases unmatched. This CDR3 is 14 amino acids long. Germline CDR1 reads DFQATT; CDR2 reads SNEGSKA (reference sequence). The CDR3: CSAASGPSTDTQYF. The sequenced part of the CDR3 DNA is TGCAGTGCTGCTAGCGGTCCTAGCACAGATACG.

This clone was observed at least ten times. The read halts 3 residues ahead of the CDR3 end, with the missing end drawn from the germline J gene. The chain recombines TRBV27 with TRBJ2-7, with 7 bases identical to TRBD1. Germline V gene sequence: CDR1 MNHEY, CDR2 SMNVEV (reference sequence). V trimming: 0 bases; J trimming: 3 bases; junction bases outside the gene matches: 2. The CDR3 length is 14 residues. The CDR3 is CASSLSTGVYEQYF. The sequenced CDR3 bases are TGTGCCAGCAGTTTATCTACAGGGGTCTACGAG.

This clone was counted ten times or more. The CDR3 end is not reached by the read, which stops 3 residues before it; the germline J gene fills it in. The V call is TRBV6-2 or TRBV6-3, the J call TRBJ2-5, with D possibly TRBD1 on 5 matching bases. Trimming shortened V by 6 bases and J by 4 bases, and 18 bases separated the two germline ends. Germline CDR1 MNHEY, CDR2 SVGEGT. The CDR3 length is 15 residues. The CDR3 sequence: CASRGLGHFPETQYF. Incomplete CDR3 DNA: TGTGCCAGCAGGGGCCTTGGACATTTCCCAGAGACC.

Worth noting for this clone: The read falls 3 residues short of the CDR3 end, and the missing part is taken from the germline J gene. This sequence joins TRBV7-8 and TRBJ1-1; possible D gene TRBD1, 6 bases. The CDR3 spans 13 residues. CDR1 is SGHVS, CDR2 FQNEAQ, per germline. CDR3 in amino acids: CASSQGFSWEAFF. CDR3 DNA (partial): TGTGCCAGCAGCCAGGGGTTTTCGTGGGAA.

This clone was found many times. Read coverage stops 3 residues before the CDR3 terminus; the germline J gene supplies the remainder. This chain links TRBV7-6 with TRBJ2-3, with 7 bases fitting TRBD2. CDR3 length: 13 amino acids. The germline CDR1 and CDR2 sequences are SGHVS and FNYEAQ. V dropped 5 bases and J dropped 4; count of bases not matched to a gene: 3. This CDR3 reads CASSGLVSDTQYF. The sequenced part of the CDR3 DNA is TGTGCCAGCAGCGGACTAGTTTCAGATACG.

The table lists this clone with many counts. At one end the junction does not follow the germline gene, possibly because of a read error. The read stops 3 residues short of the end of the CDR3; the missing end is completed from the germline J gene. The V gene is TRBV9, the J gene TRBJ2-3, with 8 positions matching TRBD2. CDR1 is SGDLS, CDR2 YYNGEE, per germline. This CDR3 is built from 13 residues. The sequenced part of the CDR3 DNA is TGTGCCAGCAGCGGGACTAGCAGAGATACG. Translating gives CASSGTSRDT. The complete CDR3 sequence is CASSGTSRDTQYF.

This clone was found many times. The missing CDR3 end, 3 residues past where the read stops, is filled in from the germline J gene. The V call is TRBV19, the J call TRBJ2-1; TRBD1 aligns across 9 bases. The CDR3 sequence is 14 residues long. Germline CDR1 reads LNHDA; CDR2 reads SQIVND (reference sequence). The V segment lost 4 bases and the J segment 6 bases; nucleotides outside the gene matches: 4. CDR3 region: CASSKGQGVNEQFF. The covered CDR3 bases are TGTGCCAGTAGTAAGGGACAGGGTGTCAATGAG.

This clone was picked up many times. The CDR3 sequence: CASSEVGQGLNEKLFF. The CDR3 bases that were read are TGTGCCAGCAGTGAAGTCGGTCAGGGACTTAATGAAAAA. This rearrangement joins TRBV6-1 to TRBJ1-4; possibly TRBD1 for D (5 bases). Sequencing ends 3 residues short of the CDR3 end; the germline J gene provides the rest. V was clipped by 1 base and J by 4 bases, with 13 bases between them. The CDR3 is 16 residues long. From germline, CDR1 is MNHNS and CDR2 SASEGT.

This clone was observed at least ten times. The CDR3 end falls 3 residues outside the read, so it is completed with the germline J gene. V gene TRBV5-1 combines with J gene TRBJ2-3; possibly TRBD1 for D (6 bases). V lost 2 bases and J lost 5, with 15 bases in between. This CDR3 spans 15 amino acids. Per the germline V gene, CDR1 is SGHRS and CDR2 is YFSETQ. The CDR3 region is CASSLRGLEKDTQYF. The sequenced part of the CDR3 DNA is TGCGCCAGCAGCTTAAGGGGGTTGGAGAAAGATACG. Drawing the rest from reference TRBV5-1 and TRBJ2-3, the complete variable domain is KAGVTQTPRYLIKTRGQQVTLSCSPISGHRSVSWYQQTPGQGLQFLFEYFSETQRNKGNFPGRFSGRQFSNSRSEMNVSTLELGDSALYLCASSLRGLEKDTQYFGPGTRLTVL.

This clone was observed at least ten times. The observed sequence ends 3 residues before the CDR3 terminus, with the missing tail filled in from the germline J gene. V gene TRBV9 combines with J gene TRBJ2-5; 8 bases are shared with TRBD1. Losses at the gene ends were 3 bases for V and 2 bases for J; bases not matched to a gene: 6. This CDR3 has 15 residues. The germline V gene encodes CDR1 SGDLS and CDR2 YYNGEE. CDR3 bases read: TGTGCCAGCAGCGCAGGGACAGGAGGTCAAGAGACC. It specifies CASSAGTGGQET. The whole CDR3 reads CASSAGTGGQETQYF. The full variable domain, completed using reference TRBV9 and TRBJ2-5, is DSGVTQTPKHLITATGQRVTLRCSPRSGDLSVYWYQQSLDQGLQFLIQYYNGEERAKGNILERFSAQQFPDLHSELNLSSLELGDSALYFCASSAGTGGQETQYFGPGTRLLVL.

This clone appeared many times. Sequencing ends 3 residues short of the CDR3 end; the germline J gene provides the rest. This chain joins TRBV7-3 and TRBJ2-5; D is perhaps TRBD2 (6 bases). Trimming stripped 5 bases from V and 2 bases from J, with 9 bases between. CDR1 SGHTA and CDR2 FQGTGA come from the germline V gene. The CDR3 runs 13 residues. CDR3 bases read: TGTGCCAGCAGCACGCTAGCGCAAGAGACC. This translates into CASSTLAQET. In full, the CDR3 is CASSTLAQETQYF.